The clone carrying this T cell receptor (beta chain) was recorded a few times. What it binds is unknown. The CDR3 length is 14 residues. The V and J ends lost 7 bases and 2 bases respectively, with 14 bases between them. Germline CDR1 SEHNR, CDR2 FQNEAQ (reference sequence). The data were obtained in a study of tissue T cells after allogeneic stem cell transplantation. Study-level results: Blood and spleen captured only part of the tissue TCR repertoire. Shared clones across patients were few; motif clustering revealed tissue-specific shared signatures.

Profiled with immunoSEQ multiplex PCR; TCRdb holds only in-frame clones, not every one. The sample includes about 5,800 clones, approximately 59% of them seen just once. The chain is built from TRBV7-9 and TRBJ1-1, with D possibly TRBD1 on 5 matching bases. The input for sequencing was tissue from the jejunum, taken at autopsy. The sequence derives from an older male donor with lung cancer. The CDR3 reads CASTHSTANTEAFF. The CDR3 bases are TGTGCCAGCACCCATTCGACAGCTAACACTGAAGCTTTCTTT.